A single sample is the source of the 29 T cell receptor beta chains below, sequenced in a study of blood T cell repertoires in COVID-19. Repertoires were generated with immunoSEQ multiplex PCR, while TCRdb's copy carries only in-frame clones and drops some. The data hold around 270,000 clones, with over 80% observed a single time. The specimen sequenced was PBMCs or T cells enriched from blood (not recorded which). The source is a woman aged 40 to 55 who had been exposed to COVID-19.

J is TRBJ2-1 and V is TRBV7-9; maybe TRBD2 (7 bases). CDR1 is SEHNR and CDR2 is FQNEAQ in the germline V gene (reference sequence). The CDR3 covers 18 residues. The germline V and J ends were trimmed by 2 bases and 0 bases, with 17 bases remaining between them. CDR3 sequence: CASSLYAGAMSSYNEQFF. DNA for the CDR3: TGTGCCAGCAGCTTATATGCGGGGGCGATGAGCTCCTACAATGAGCAGTTCTTC.

This clone was detected once. This chain joins TRBV6-5 and TRBJ1-3; a weak D match, TRBD1 (5 bases). The CDR3 has 15 residues. The V gene lost 4 bases and the J gene lost 0 bases, with 10 bases spanning the gap. CDR1 and CDR2 (germline): MNHEY, SVGAGI. The CDR3 sequence: CASSLGGNSGNTIYF. The CDR3 DNA reads TGTGCCAGCAGTTTGGGGGGTAACTCTGGAAACACCATATATTTT.

The rearrangement links TRBV2 to TRBJ2-5; 7 bases match TRBD1. With V trimmed by 5 bases and J by 3 bases, 6 bases remained unmatched. The CDR3 runs 14 residues. The germline V gene encodes CDR1 SNHLY and CDR2 FYNNEI. The CDR3 region is CASSLGQPKETQYF. The CDR3 bases are TGTGCCAGCAGTTTGGGACAGCCGAAAGAGACCCAGTACTTC.

The chain recombines TRBV9 with TRBJ2-5; 8 positions match TRBD2. J was trimmed by 2 bases and V by 0 bases; bases with no gene match: 6. Germline CDR1 reads SGDLS; CDR2 reads YYNGEE. The CDR3 totals 16 residues. The CDR3 nucleotides are TGTGCCAGCAGCGTAGGGACTAGCAGCGTACAAGAGACCCAGTACTTC. It is translated as CASSVGTSSVQETQYF.

This clone was seen only a few times. CDR3 DNA: TGCGCCAGCAGCCCGAAACTTCCCCTGGAAGGGCGGGGTTACAATGAGCAGTTCTTC. Translation gives CASSPKLPLEGRGYNEQFF. This chain links TRBV4-3 with TRBJ2-1, with a weak D call TRBD2 (6 bases). CDR1 is LGHNA and CDR2 is YSLEER in the germline V gene. The CDR3 length is 19 residues. Trimming left V 4 bases short and J 4 bases short, with 26 bases between.

The rearrangement links TRBV28 to TRBJ1-4; no firm D call. The V end was cut by 5 bases, the J end by 5 bases, with 15 bases between. This CDR3 has 15 residues. Germline V gene data show CDR1 as MDHEN and CDR2 as SYDVKM. In nucleotides, the CDR3 is TGTGCCAGCAGTCAACGTAGCATATTCAATGAAAAACTGTTTTTT. It encodes CASSQRSIFNEKLFF.

The rearrangement joins TRBV5-5 to TRBJ2-3, with D uncertain. V lost 4 bases to trimming and J lost 14 bases, with 17 bases between them. Germline lookup yields CDR1 SGHKS and CDR2 YYEKEE (reference sequence). The CDR3 runs 12 residues. As DNA, the CDR3 is TGTGCCAGCAGCCCCTCCCAGGTTTCAATGTATTTT. Amino acids: CASSPSQVSMYF.

DNA for the CDR3: TGTGCCAGCAGCGGAGGACAGGGTAGGGGTGAAGCTTTCTTT. Amino acid sequence: CASSGGQGRGEAFF. The V call is TRBV5-4, the J call TRBJ1-1, with 8 bases that match TRBD1. With 4 bases clipped from V and 7 bases from J, the junction kept 9 bases outside the gene matches. The germline V gene has CDR1 SGHNT and CDR2 YYREEE (reference sequence). The CDR3 extends over 14 amino acids.

This sequence joins TRBV5-1 and TRBJ1-5, with TRBD1 matching over 7 bases. The V gene end was trimmed by 3 bases and the J gene end by 1 base; junction bases not matched to a gene: 1. The germline V gene has CDR1 SGHRS and CDR2 YFSETQ. CDR3 length: 14 amino acids. CDR3 sequence: CASSSGQSNQPQHF. CDR3 DNA sequence: TGCGCCAGCAGCTCGGGACAGAGCAATCAGCCCCAGCATTTT.

The genes are TRBV24-1 and TRBJ2-3; D is possibly TRBD1 (5 bases). V dropped 3 bases and J dropped 0 bases, with 6 bases sitting between them. The CDR3 runs 14 residues. In germline, CDR1 is KGHDR, CDR2 SFDVKD. The CDR3 reads CATSDPGSTDTQYF. DNA for the CDR3: TGTGCCACCAGTGATCCAGGGAGCACAGATACGCAGTATTTT.

The V and J genes are TRBV4-1 and TRBJ2-7; 9 nucleotides align to TRBD1. With V trimmed by 1 base and J by 1 base, 2 bases remained unmatched. The CDR3 sequence is 15 residues long. Germline V gives CDR1 MGHRA, CDR2 YSYEKL. The CDR3 loop is CASSQGGQGSYEQYF. Written as DNA, the CDR3 is TGCGCCAGCAGCCAAGGAGGACAGGGGTCCTACGAGCAGTACTTC.

The chain couples TRBV27 to TRBJ2-1, with D tentatively TRBD1 (5 bases). V shed 4 bases and J shed 0 bases, with 10 bases lying between them. Per germline, CDR1 MNHEY and CDR2 SMNVEV (reference sequence). The length of the CDR3 is 15 residues. CDR3 sequence: CASSSRTLSYNEQFF. DNA for the CDR3: TGTGCCAGCAGTTCCCGGACACTCTCCTACAATGAGCAGTTCTTC.

This rearrangement joins TRBV6-6 to TRBJ2-1; 12 bases map to TRBD2. Germline V gene sequence: CDR1 MNHNY, CDR2 SVGAGI (reference sequence). V shed 5 bases, J shed 7 bases, and the junction held 18 bases outside the gene matches. CDR3 length equals 19 residues. CDR3 coding DNA: TGTGCCAGCAGTCTAACGACAGGCCTACTAGCGGGAGGCGCGAATGAGCAGTTCTTC. This encodes CASSLTTGLLAGGANEQFF.

The J gene is TRBJ2-7, the V gene TRBV3-1 (or the pseudogene TRBV3-2); TRBD1 agrees at 10 bases. Germline CDR1 and CDR2: LGHDT and YNNKEL (reference sequence). This CDR3 is 15 amino acids long. V lost 6 bases and J lost 7; bases outside the gene matches: 12. The CDR3 coding sequence is TGTGCCAGCAGTCAGCTGGACAGGGGGAAGGAAGAGCAGTACTTC. This sequence encodes CASSQLDRGKEEQYF.

The chain uses TRBV12-5 and TRBJ2-3, with TRBD2 as a possible D gene (7 bases). CDR1 and CDR2 from the germline V gene are LGHNT and FRNRAP. The CDR3 sequence is 17 residues long. Trimming left V 5 bases short and J 5 bases short, with 23 bases between. CDR3 residues: CASGPRGAGMIRDTQYF. The CDR3 DNA sequence: TGTGCTAGTGGTCCCCGGGGGGCGGGAATGATTAGAGATACGCAGTATTTT.

The V and J genes are TRBV12-3 or TRBV12-4 and TRBJ1-1; D remains unclear. The CDR3 sequence is 12 residues long. V was clipped by 6 bases and J by 11 bases, with 16 bases between them. Written as DNA, the CDR3 is TGTGCCAGCAGCCGCAATAGGGAGTACGCTTTCTTT. Its protein is CASSRNREYAFF.

The J gene is TRBJ2-2, the V gene TRBV5-5; TRBD2 aligns across 8 bases. Germline V lookup: CDR1 SGHKS, CDR2 YYEKEE (reference sequence). This CDR3 has 15 residues. V trimming: 8 bases; J trimming: 0 bases; junction bases outside the gene matches: 6. The CDR3: CASKLADTNTGELFF. CDR3 in DNA: TGTGCCAGTAAACTAGCGGACACGAACACCGGGGAGCTGTTTTTT.

V gene TRBV28 combines with J gene TRBJ1-2, with 9 nucleotides matching TRBD1. Germline loops: CDR1 MDHEN, CDR2 SYDVKM. This CDR3 has 13 amino acids. The V segment lost 6 bases and the J segment 13 bases; nucleotides outside the gene matches: 12. This chain's CDR3 is CASRNTGGVFFTF. In DNA, the CDR3 is TGTGCCAGCAGGAATACAGGGGGCGTCTTTTTCACCTTC.

The chain employs TRBV11-3 and TRBJ1-1; D gene ambiguous. The CDR3 contains 17 residues. The V gene's germline CDR1 is SGHNT and CDR2 YENEEA. Trimming took 0 bases from V and 6 from J, leaving 20 bases between them. The CDR3 spells CASSLDPPDAEAAEAFF. The CDR3 region has the DNA TGTGCCAGCAGCTTAGATCCTCCTGACGCAGAGGCGGCTGAAGCTTTCTTT. Based on the CDR3 plus reference TRBV11-3 and TRBJ1-1, the full variable domain is EAGVVQSPRYKIIEKKQPVAFWCNPISGHNTLYWYLQNLGQGPELLIRYENEEAVDDSQLPKDRFSAERLKGVDSTLKIQPAELGDSAVYLCASSLDPPDAEAAEAFFGQGTRLTVV.

J is TRBJ2-7 and V is TRBV24-1; 8 nucleotides match TRBD1. V shed 3 bases, J shed 0 bases, and the junction held 3 bases outside the gene matches. The CDR3 contains 15 residues. Germline V gene sequence: CDR1 KGHDR, CDR2 SFDVKD. CDR3 loop: CATSDGTGSSYEQYF. The CDR3 DNA sequence: TGTGCCACCAGTGATGGGACAGGCAGCTCCTACGAGCAGTACTTC.

This chain links TRBV7-2 with TRBJ1-4, with TRBD1 as a possible D gene (6 bases). Germline V CDR1 and CDR2: SGHTA, FQGNSA. The germline V and J ends were trimmed by 4 bases and 4 bases, with 13 bases remaining between them. This CDR3 region has 15 residues. The CDR3 reads CASSSQGSHNEKLFF. CDR3 nucleotide sequence: TGTGCCAGCAGCTCCCAGGGGAGTCATAATGAAAAACTGTTTTTT.

The chain carries TRBV28 and TRBJ1-3; no firm D call. The germline V and J ends were trimmed by 5 bases and 4 bases, with 12 bases remaining between them. This CDR3 region has 14 residues. Germline assignment: CDR1 MDHEN and CDR2 SYDVKM. The CDR3 is CASSPPRWGNTIYF. The DNA of the CDR3 is TGTGCCAGCAGTCCCCCGCGGTGGGGAAACACCATATATTTT.

This chain joins TRBV7-8 and TRBJ2-3; D remains ambiguous. This CDR3 is 13 amino acids long. V was clipped by 3 bases and J by 2 bases, with 6 bases between them. Germline V gene data show CDR1 as SGHVS and CDR2 as FQNEAQ. Here the CDR3 DNA reads TGTGCCAGCAGCTTCGGTAACACAGATACGCAGTATTTT. This sequence encodes CASSFGNTDTQYF. Variable domain in full (rest from reference TRBV7-8 and TRBJ2-3): GAGVSQSPRYKVAKRGQDVALRCDPISGHVSLFWYQQALGQGPEFLTYFQNEAQLDKSGLPSDRFFAERPEGSVSTLKIQRTQQEDSAVYLCASSFGNTDTQYFGPGTRLTVL.

The chain recombines TRBV27 with TRBJ2-3; 8 bases line up with TRBD2. V was clipped by 4 bases and J by 2 bases; unmatched bases: 11. The germline V gene encodes CDR1 MNHEY and CDR2 SMNVEV (reference sequence). The CDR3 is 17 amino acids. The chain's CDR3 is CASSWTPQRGNTDTQYF. In DNA, the CDR3 is TGTGCCAGCAGTTGGACGCCCCAGCGGGGGAACACAGATACGCAGTATTTT.

V usage is TRBV29-1 and J usage is TRBJ2-5, with a tentative D call TRBD1 (6 bases). V dropped 8 bases and J dropped 5 bases, with 18 bases sitting between them. The length of the CDR3 is 13 residues. From germline, CDR1 is SQVTM and CDR2 ANQGSEA. The CDR3 reads CSFRTATLETQYF. The CDR3 nucleotides are TGCAGCTTCCGGACAGCTACCCTGGAGACCCAGTACTTC.

J is TRBJ2-2 and V is TRBV18; tentatively, D is TRBD2 (6 bases). The CDR3 contains 15 residues. The germline V gene encodes CDR1 KGHSH and CDR2 LQKENI. Trimming removed 8 bases at V and 1 base at J, with 14 bases between. The CDR3 nucleotides are TGTGCCAGCGCCGGCGGGACTCTGAACACCGGGGAGCTGTTTTTT. Amino acid sequence: CASAGGTLNTGELFF.

The chain carries TRBV5-4 and TRBJ2-3, with D perhaps TRBD2 (6 bases). Germline V gene lookup returns CDR1 SGHNT and CDR2 YYREEE (reference sequence). V dropped 4 bases and J dropped 4 bases, with 10 bases sitting between them. The length of the CDR3 is 13 residues. The CDR3: CASSRGLSDTQYF. The CDR3 bases are TGTGCCAGCAGCCGGGGACTTTCAGATACGCAGTATTTT.

V is TRBV19 and J is TRBJ1-6; D possibly corresponds to TRBD1 (6 bases). The germline V gene encodes CDR1 LNHDA and CDR2 SQIVND (reference sequence). The V and J ends lost 5 bases and 7 bases respectively, with 6 bases between them. The CDR3 contains 12 residues. This CDR3 reads CASSDRNSPLHF. In nucleotides, the CDR3 is TGTGCCAGTAGTGACAGGAATTCACCCCTCCACTTT.

The chain recombines TRBV28 with TRBJ1-2, with D unclear. Germline V lookup: CDR1 MDHEN, CDR2 SYDVKM. This CDR3 spans 14 amino acids. Between the trimmed V and J ends, which lost 6 bases and 0 bases, there was a span of 11 bases. CDR3 nucleotide sequence: TGTGCCAGCAGCCCTTCGACTTCTAACTATGGCTACACCTTC. Translating it yields CASSPSTSNYGYTF.